What follows are 2 T cell receptor beta chains derived from one specimen sequenced in a study of shared clonotypes between healthy human individuals. Generated by immunoSEQ multiplex PCR, the TCRdb table keeps only in-frame clones and is missing some. The table lists about 2.3 million clones, around 93% of them singletons. Sequenced material: naive CD4+ T cells from PBMCs. Noted subset: CD45RA+ positively selected. The receptors derive from a man aged 18 to 29 in good health. Some clones in this sample may be carry-over from other donors' samples.

The chain recombines TRBV7-6 with TRBJ1-3; the D gene is possibly TRBD1 (5 bases). The V end was cut by 0 bases, the J end by 1 base, with 13 bases between. This CDR3 region has 17 residues. The germline V gene encodes CDR1 SGHVS and CDR2 FNYEAQ. The CDR3 reads CASSLAPQESSGNTIYF. The DNA of the CDR3 is TGTGCCAGCAGCTTAGCCCCACAGGAGTCATCTGGAAACACCATATATTTT.

For this clone: Other DNA sequences in this specimen translate into the identical CDR3. V usage is TRBV5-1 and J usage is TRBJ1-1, with a possible D match to TRBD1 (6 bases). The CDR3 has 15 amino acids. Germline lookup yields CDR1 SGHRS and CDR2 YFSETQ. With 0 bases removed from V and 0 bases from J, the gap between germline ends came to 9 bases. Here the CDR3 DNA reads TGCGCCAGCAGCTTGGCTGGGGGCGTGAACACTGAAGCTTTCTTT. Amino acid sequence: CASSLAGGVNTEAFF.